This TCR beta chain emerged from a study of blood T cell repertoires in COVID-19. Germline CDR1 reads SNHLY; CDR2 reads FYNNEI. CDR3 length: 15 amino acids. The ends were cut back, 0 bases at V and 7 bases at J, with 15 bases in the middle. TCRdb keeps only in-frame clones here, not all; method: immunoSEQ multiplex PCR. The sample lists 200,000 to 250,000 clones, about 87% occurring once. This receptor was identified in a woman aged 30 to 39 who had been exposed to COVID-19. The chain has TRBV2 and TRBJ1-2; maybe TRBD1 (6 bases). The sample consisted of PBMCs or T cells enriched from blood (not recorded which). The CDR3 nucleotides read TGTGCCAGCAGTGAAGCGCTTCAGGGGAGAGGTGGCTACACCTTC. Translated, it gives CASSEALQGRGGYTF.